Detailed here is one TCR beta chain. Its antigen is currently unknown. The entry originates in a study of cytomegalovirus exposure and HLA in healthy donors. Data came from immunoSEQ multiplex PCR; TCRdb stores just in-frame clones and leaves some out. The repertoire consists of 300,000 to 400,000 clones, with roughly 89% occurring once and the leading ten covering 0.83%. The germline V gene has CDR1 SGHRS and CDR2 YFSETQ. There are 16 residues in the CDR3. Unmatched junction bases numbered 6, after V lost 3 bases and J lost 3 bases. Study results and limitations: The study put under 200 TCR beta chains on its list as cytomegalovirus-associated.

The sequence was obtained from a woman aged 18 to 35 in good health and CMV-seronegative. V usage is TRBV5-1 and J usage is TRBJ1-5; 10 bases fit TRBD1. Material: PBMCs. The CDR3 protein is CASSSGTGDNNQPQHF. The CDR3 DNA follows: TGCGCCAGCAGCTCAGGGACAGGGGATAACAATCAGCCCCAGCATTTT.